This TCR beta chain was sequenced during a study of T cells in Graves' hyperthyroidism and ophthalmopathy. As to this clonotype: One end of the junction varies from germline; a read error may be responsible.

The CDR3 spans 16 residues. Germline CDR1 reads MGHRA; CDR2 reads YSYEKL. RNA transcripts yielded amplified TCR beta CDR3 regions. The primer set for the first-round RT-PCR of the TCR CDR3 was HTBI. TCRdb analysed the multiplex PCR reads with MiXCR anew, one entry per CDR3 protein. The sample comprises under 800,000 distinct CDR3 sequences, 14% of which are singletons, and 10% rests with the top ten. The clonotype was recovered from a woman under 30 with Graves' hyperthyroidism. Sequenced sample: blood. V gene TRBV4-1 combines with J gene TRBJ1-4, with a possible D match to TRBD1 (6 bases). CDR3: CASRQGRGSPNEKLFF. The CDR3 DNA reads as TGCGCCAGCAGACAAGGGAGGGGGAGCCCTAATGAAAAACTGTTTTTT.